This TCR beta chain was profiled in a study of blood T cell repertoires in COVID-19. Here immunoSEQ multiplex PCR was the method, and the copy in TCRdb shows in-frame clones only, minus some. The sample lists 140,000 to 150,000 clones; around four fifths were seen once. Germline lookup yields CDR1 SGHNT and CDR2 YENEEA. The ends were cut back, 2 bases at V and 1 base at J, with 11 bases in the middle. This CDR3 has 15 residues. The gene calls are TRBV11-3 and TRBJ1-1; maybe TRBD1 (5 bases). Material for sequencing was PBMCs or T cells enriched from blood (not recorded which). The TCR sequence derives from a middle-aged woman who had recovered from COVID-19. The CDR3 DNA reads TGTGCCAGCAGCTTAACAGGCAGCCCGAACACTGAAGCTTTCTTT. Protein: CASSLTGSPNTEAFF.